These 8 T cell receptor beta chains were all obtained from the same sample, sequenced in a study of blood T cell repertoires in COVID-19. Sequencing used immunoSEQ multiplex PCR; TCRdb keeps in-frame clones, though not all of them. The sample carries some 89,000 clones, roughly 84% recorded once. Sequencing was carried out using peripheral blood. These receptors were obtained from an older man with acute or convalescent COVID-19.

This rearrangement joins TRBV9 to TRBJ2-7; 8 nucleotides line up with TRBD1. The CDR3 extends over 16 amino acids. Looked up from germline, CDR1 is SGDLS and CDR2 is YYNGEE. J gave up 0 bases and V 3 bases, and 8 bases lay outside the gene matches. As DNA, the CDR3 is TGTGCCAGCAGCGCTTCGGACAGGGATGACTCCTACGAGCAGTACTTC. This codes for CASSASDRDDSYEQYF.

The CDR3 protein is CASRKLAGGLTDTQYF. Here the CDR3 DNA reads TGTGCCAGCAGGAAACTAGCGGGGGGGCTCACAGATACGCAGTATTTT. V and J are TRBV2 and TRBJ2-3; TRBD2 agrees at 13 bases. The J segment lost 2 bases and the V segment lost 6 bases, leaving 5 bases of the junction unmatched. Germline V gene data show CDR1 as SNHLY and CDR2 as FYNNEI. The CDR3 sequence is 16 residues long.

This chain uses TRBV11-2 with TRBJ2-5; 8 bases match TRBD1. The CDR3 length is 16 residues. The germline V gene has CDR1 SGHAT and CDR2 FQNNGV. V shed 1 base and J 5 bases; nucleotides not matched to a gene: 9. The CDR3 spells CASSLAGQGAWETQYF. The CDR3 coding sequence is TGTGCCAGCAGCTTAGCAGGGCAGGGGGCCTGGGAGACCCAGTACTTC.

This clone was recorded only once. V is TRBV19 and J is TRBJ1-1, with 7 bases fitting TRBD1. CDR3 size: 16 residues. The J segment lost 1 base and the V segment lost 2 bases, leaving 7 bases of the junction unmatched. CDR1 and CDR2 (germline): LNHDA, SQIVND (reference sequence). The CDR3: CASSITTGWSNTEAFF. The CDR3 bases are TGTGCCAGTAGTATAACGACAGGGTGGTCGAACACTGAAGCTTTCTTT.

This chain joins TRBV19 and TRBJ1-1, with D maybe TRBD1 (6 bases). The CDR3 has 15 amino acids. Between the trimmed V and J ends, which lost 3 bases and 1 base, there was a span of 12 bases. In germline, CDR1 is LNHDA, CDR2 SQIVND (reference sequence). The CDR3 loop is CASSILGTQNTEAFF. The CDR3, as DNA: TGTGCCAGTAGTATCCTTGGGACACAGAACACTGAAGCTTTCTTT.

This clone was picked up a small number of times. The CDR3 sequence is CASSQTGERYGYTF. Written as DNA, the CDR3 is TGTGCCAGCAGCCAGACAGGGGAGCGGTATGGCTACACCTTC. The J gene is TRBJ1-2, the V gene TRBV11-2, with 8 bases that match TRBD1. The CDR3 runs 14 residues. CDR1 and CDR2 from the germline V gene are SGHAT and FQNNGV. V shed 5 bases and J 5 bases; nucleotides not matched to a gene: 7.

This sequence joins TRBV30 and TRBJ1-6; TRBD1 might be the D (6 bases). This CDR3 comprises 13 residues. Trimming cost V 3 bases and J 5 bases, with 8 bases left between them. Looked up from germline, CDR1 is GTSNPN and CDR2 is SVGIG (reference sequence). This CDR3 is CAWRYRDNSPLHF. As DNA, the CDR3 is TGTGCCTGGAGGTACAGGGATAATTCACCCCTCCACTTT.

The rearrangement links TRBV5-1 to TRBJ1-2, with 7 positions matching TRBD1. There are 17 residues in the CDR3. CDR1 is SGHRS and CDR2 is YFSETQ in the germline V gene. V gave up 0 bases and J gave up 0 bases; unmatched junction bases: 8. CDR3 sequence: CASSLGLQGGPNYGYTF. Here the CDR3 DNA reads TGCGCCAGCAGCTTGGGGTTGCAGGGGGGACCTAACTATGGCTACACCTTC.